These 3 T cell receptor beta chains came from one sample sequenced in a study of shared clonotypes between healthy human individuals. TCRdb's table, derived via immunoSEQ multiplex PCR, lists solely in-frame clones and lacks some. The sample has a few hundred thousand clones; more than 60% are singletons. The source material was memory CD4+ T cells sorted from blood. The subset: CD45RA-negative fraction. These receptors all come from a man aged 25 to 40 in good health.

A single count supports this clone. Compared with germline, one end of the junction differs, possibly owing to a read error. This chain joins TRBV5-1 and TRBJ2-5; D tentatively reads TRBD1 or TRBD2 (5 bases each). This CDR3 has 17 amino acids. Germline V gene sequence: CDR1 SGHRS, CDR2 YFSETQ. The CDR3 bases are TGCGCCGGCAGCTTGCAGGGTAGTGTTAGACGGGGAGAGACCCAGTACTTC. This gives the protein CAGSLQGSVRRGETQYF.

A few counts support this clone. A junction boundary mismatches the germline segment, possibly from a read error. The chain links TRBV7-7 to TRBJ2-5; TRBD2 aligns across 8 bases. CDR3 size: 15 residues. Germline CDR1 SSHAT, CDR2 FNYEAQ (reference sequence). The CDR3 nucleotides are TGTGCTAGCAGCCGGGGGGGTAGGGAAGCAGAGACCCAGTACTTC. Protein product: CASSRGGREAETQYF.

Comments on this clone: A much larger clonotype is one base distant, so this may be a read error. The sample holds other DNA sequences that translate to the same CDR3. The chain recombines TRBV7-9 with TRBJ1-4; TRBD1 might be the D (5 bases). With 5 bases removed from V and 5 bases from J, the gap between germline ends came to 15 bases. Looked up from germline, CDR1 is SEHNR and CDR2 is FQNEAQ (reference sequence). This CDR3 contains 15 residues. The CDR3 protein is CASSRTQGINEKLFF. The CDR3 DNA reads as TGTGCCAGCAGCCGGACACAAGGGATCAATGAAAAACTGTTTTTT.